This is a list of T cell receptor beta chains from one sample in a study of identical twins. TCRdb reanalysed the 5' RACE reads using MiXCR and keeps one entry per CDR3 protein. This sample has some 270,000 distinct CDR3 sequences, with about 8.3% found just once. These sequences were also reported in another study, on yellow fever vaccine responses in identical twins.

Sequencing was performed on CD8+ T cells sorted from blood. The receptors come from a woman under 30 in good health. The CDR3 runs from the conserved cysteine through the conserved F or W. The D gene is left open where the match is weak. Only some rows state a clone size, as once, few, many or a class for expanded clones.

clone_size: NA; j_call: TRBJ2-7; v_call: TRBV7-9; d_call: TRBD2; cdr3_nt: TGTGCCAGCAGCTTAGATGCGGGAGTCCCGGTCGAGCAGTACTTC; cdr3_aa: CASSLDAGVPVEQYF
clone_size: many; j_call: TRBJ2-7; v_call: TRBV5-1; d_call: NA; cdr3_nt: TGCGCCAGCAACGAGGAGGGACAGAACTACGAGCAGTACTTC; cdr3_aa: CASNEEGQNYEQYF
clone_size: few; j_call: TRBJ1-1; v_call: TRBV6-2/TRBV6-3; d_call: TRBD1; cdr3_nt: TGTGCCAGCACAAAAATCCGGACAGGGGGCCTCTCCGAGACTGAAGCTTTCTTT; cdr3_aa: CASTKIRTGGLSETEAFF
clone_size: few; j_call: TRBJ2-5; v_call: TRBV4-3; d_call: NA; cdr3_nt: TGCGCCAGCAGCCACGGGACCTTGCTAGAGACCCAGTACTTC; cdr3_aa: CASSHGTLLETQYF
clone_size: NA; j_call: TRBJ2-2; v_call: TRBV12-3/TRBV12-4; d_call: NA; cdr3_nt: TGTACCAGCAGTTTAAATGTGTTTTGGGGGCGACGGGACACCGGGGAGCTGTTTTTT; cdr3_aa: CTSSLNVFWGRRDTGELFF
clone_size: few; j_call: TRBJ2-7; v_call: TRBV29-1; d_call: NA; cdr3_nt: TGCAGCGTTGAAGACAATTACGAGCAGTACTTC; cdr3_aa: CSVEDNYEQYF
clone_size: many; j_call: TRBJ2-3; v_call: TRBV5-1; d_call: TRBD2; cdr3_nt: TGCGCCAGCAGCTGGTCCGGGGGGGCAAAAGATACGCAGTATTTT; cdr3_aa: CASSWSGGAKDTQYF
clone_size: many; j_call: TRBJ2-1; v_call: TRBV29-1; d_call: NA; cdr3_nt: TGCAGCGTTGACTCGAACGGACAACCCTACAATGAGCAGTTCTTC; cdr3_aa: CSVDSNGQPYNEQFF
clone_size: NA; j_call: TRBJ2-3; v_call: TRBV27; d_call: TRBD2; cdr3_nt: TGTGCCAGCAGTTCTAGACTAGCAGACCCCACAGATACGCAGTATTTT; cdr3_aa: CASSSRLADPTDTQYF
clone_size: NA; j_call: TRBJ2-7; v_call: TRBV20-1; d_call: TRBD1; cdr3_nt: TGCAGTGCTAGAGGTCGAGGGGGCTTGTACGAGCAGTACTTC; cdr3_aa: CSARGRGGLYEQYF
clone_size: few; j_call: TRBJ2-3; v_call: TRBV5-1; d_call: NA; cdr3_nt: TGCGCCAGCAGCTTGGAGGACAGACTCACAGATACGCAGTATTTT; cdr3_aa: CASSLEDRLTDTQYF
clone_size: few; j_call: TRBJ2-1; v_call: TRBV7-8; d_call: TRBD2; cdr3_nt: TGTGCCAGCAGCTTACTGATAGCGGGGGGGTCTTACAATGAGCAGTTCTTC; cdr3_aa: CASSLLIAGGSYNEQFF
clone_size: many; j_call: TRBJ2-1; v_call: TRBV12-3/TRBV12-4; d_call: TRBD1; cdr3_nt: TGTGCCAGCAGTTTAAGGGGGAGGGACAGGGGGCCCAATGAGCAGTTCTTC; cdr3_aa: CASSLRGRDRGPNEQFF
clone_size: many; j_call: TRBJ2-5; v_call: TRBV4-1; d_call: TRBD2; cdr3_nt: TGCGCCAGCAGCCACGGACTAGCAGGACCTCTGGAAGAGACCCAGTACTTC; cdr3_aa: CASSHGLAGPLEETQYF
clone_size: NA; j_call: TRBJ2-5; v_call: TRBV7-2; d_call: TRBD2; cdr3_nt: TGTGCCAGCAGCTTATCTAGCGGCCAAGAGACCCAGTACTTC; cdr3_aa: CASSLSSGQETQYF
clone_size: few; j_call: TRBJ1-4; v_call: TRBV4-3; d_call: NA; cdr3_nt: TGCGCCAGCAGCCAACGAGCACCGGACCGGGAGAAACTGTTTTTT; cdr3_aa: CASSQRAPDREKLFF
clone_size: NA; j_call: TRBJ2-7; v_call: TRBV4-3; d_call: NA; cdr3_nt: TGCGCCAGCAGCCAAGACGCGAGCGGACCAACCTACGAGCAGTACTTC; cdr3_aa: CASSQDASGPTYEQYF
clone_size: NA; j_call: TRBJ2-1; v_call: TRBV12-3/TRBV12-4; d_call: NA; cdr3_nt: TGTGCCAGCAGCCCAACCCGGGCAATCAATGAGCAGTTCTTC; cdr3_aa: CASSPTRAINEQFF
clone_size: few; j_call: TRBJ2-4; v_call: TRBV20-1; d_call: NA; cdr3_nt: TGCAGTGCTAGAGGGCCAGCGCTAACCAAAAACATTCAGTACTTC; cdr3_aa: CSARGPALTKNIQYF
clone_size: many; j_call: TRBJ1-5; v_call: TRBV7-8; d_call: NA; cdr3_nt: TGTGCCAGCAGCGGGGGCAATCAGCCCCAGCATTTT; cdr3_aa: CASSGGNQPQHF
clone_size: few; j_call: TRBJ2-3; v_call: TRBV6-4; d_call: TRBD2; cdr3_nt: TGTGCCAGCAGCGAGCGGGGCAGCACAGATACGCAGTATTTT; cdr3_aa: CASSERGSTDTQYF
clone_size: few; j_call: TRBJ2-7; v_call: TRBV27; d_call: TRBD1; cdr3_nt: TGTGCCAGCAGCGACAGGGGTGTTCACGAGCAGTACTTC; cdr3_aa: CASSDRGVHEQYF
clone_size: NA; j_call: TRBJ2-1; v_call: TRBV6-2/TRBV6-3; d_call: NA; cdr3_nt: TGTGCCAGCTATACGGCCCTAGGCTCGCCTTCCCCCCGAAGACTCTCCTACAATGAGCAGTTCTTC; cdr3_aa: CASYTALGSPSPRRLSYNEQFF
clone_size: NA; j_call: TRBJ2-3; v_call: TRBV7-8; d_call: NA; cdr3_nt: TGTGCCAGCTTGCTCTCAGGGCTCGACACAGATACGCAGTATTTT; cdr3_aa: CASLLSGLDTDTQYF